This record covers a single T cell receptor (beta chain). This specimen comes from a study of blood T cell repertoires in COVID-19. Background on the study: Italy, Spain and the United States were the sources of the convalescent and acute COVID-19 samples.

Under the authors' procedure: It was from reference gene primer amplification that nucleated cell counts were estimated. TCRdb keeps only in-frame clones here, not all; method: immunoSEQ multiplex PCR. That table gives V, J and clone size, and the DNA gave D and trimming. The data contain about 150,000 clones, around 80% of them singletons. The CDR3 spans 15 residues. V was clipped by 6 bases and J by 4 bases, with 18 bases between them. Germline lookup yields CDR1 KGHSH and CDR2 LQKENI. The receptor was derived from a man in his fifties who had recovered from COVID-19. The sample was PBMCs or T cells enriched from blood (not recorded which). The rearrangement links TRBV18 to TRBJ1-2, with a possible D match to TRBD1 (6 bases). CDR3 DNA: TGTGCCAGCTCCGTGAATCAACAGGGCTCCTATGGCTACACCTTC. Protein sequence: CASSVNQQGSYGYTF.